The sequence of this TCR beta chain was determined in a study of regulatory T cells in long-lasting Graves disease. Broader study findings: TCR diversity in persistent Graves' patients was below that of newly diagnosed ones.

This clonotype has ten or more counts. Antigen specificity is unknown. Described time point: newly diagnosed GD, antithyroid drugs for less than 3 months. Isolated PBMC RNA provided the starting material for the TCR library. The trim removed 3 bases at V and 4 bases at J, leaving 5 bases unmatched. Germline lookup yields CDR1 DFQATT and CDR2 SNEGSKA (reference sequence). This CDR3 has 15 residues. Investigators prepared the TCR beta libraries by applying iRepertoire HTBI primers and Arm-PCR of CDR3 regions. TCRdb called the multiplex PCR reads again in MiXCR, with one record for every CDR3 protein. The sample lists roughly 400,000 distinct CDR3 sequences; roughly 15% were seen once. These sequences were also reported in another study, on T cells in Graves' hyperthyroidism and ophthalmopathy. That paper notes: First-round RT-PCR of the TCR CDR3 relied on the HTBI primer set.

This material consisted of peripheral blood mononuclear cells (PBMCs), taken at new diagnosis, from a patient treated with antithyroid drugs. The receptor was isolated from a woman younger than 30 with Graves disease. The rearrangement joins TRBV20-1 to TRBJ2-1; 11 nucleotides line up with TRBD2. In DNA form, the CDR3 reads TGCAGTGCTAGCGGACTAGCGGGTCCATACAATGAGCAGTTCTTC. Residues: CSASGLAGPYNEQFF.